The entry below gives a single TCR beta chain sequence along with its context. Antigen unknown. This record belongs to a study of T cell responses to AZD1222 COVID-19 vaccine. Broader study findings: Repertoires were sampled only after the peak T cell response. Most donors were white British, females outnumbered males, and clonal diversity was possibly underestimated. Targeting of unmutated variant regions was reportedly seen in nearly half of spike-specific TCRs.

V was pared by 0 bases and J by 2 bases, with 4 bases of the junction left unmatched. CDR3 length: 16 residues. The study pooled second doses at about 4 or about 12 weeks. Only in-frame clones appear in the TCRdb table, and some are missing; sequencing was by immunoSEQ multiplex PCR. The sample holds 130,000 or so clones, more than 85% seen once. The input for sequencing was peripheral blood, taken 28 days after the second AZD1222 dose. This clonotype was sampled from an adult who received the AZD1222 COVID-19 vaccine. This chain joins TRBV5-3 and TRBJ2-3, with 9 nucleotides matching TRBD2. TRBV5-3 counts as an open reading frame of uncertain function. The CDR3 coding sequence is TGTGCCAGAAGCTTGGTGCTAGCGGGATACACAGATACGCAGTATTTT. Amino acid sequence: CARSLVLAGYTDTQYF.